The 14 T cell receptor beta chains reported below all come from one sample, sequenced in a study of read filtering for tumor transcriptome and immune sequencing. This library used roughly 0.4 ug RNA and molecular barcoded adaptors spanning alpha/delta and beta/gamma chains. TCRdb reanalysed the reads using MiXCR and keeps one entry per CDR3 protein. Altogether fewer than 100,000 distinct CDR3 sequences are present, over 9% being singletons, with the ten largest covering under 15%. Sequenced material: a population of CD138-negative cells sorted from bone marrow. These receptors were collected from a donor older than 35 with multiple myeloma.

This clonotype was recorded at least ten times. V usage is TRBV7-9 and J usage is TRBJ2-7, with TRBD1 matching over 7 bases. The junction had 11 bases not matched to a gene; V was cut back by 5 bases and J by 4 bases. This CDR3 spans 15 amino acids. The V gene's germline CDR1 is SEHNR and CDR2 FQNEAQ (reference sequence). The CDR3 loop is CASSRPGQEVYEQYF. For the CDR3, the DNA is TGTGCCAGCAGCCGACCCGGACAGGAGGTTTACGAGCAGTACTTC.

The chain is built from TRBV7-3 and TRBJ2-2, with unresolved D. In germline, CDR1 is SGHTA, CDR2 FQGTGA. The CDR3 contains 17 residues. Trimming removed 5 bases from V and 0 bases from J, with 16 bases in between. As DNA, the CDR3 is TGTGCCAGCAGCCAGCGAGGTGCGACCACGAACACCGGGGAGCTGTTTTTT. Translating gives CASSQRGATTNTGELFF.

This clonotype was found a few times. The junction and the germline gene differ at one end; a read error may be behind it. The chain uses TRBV10-1 and TRBJ1-3; 12 bases align to TRBD1. Germline lookup yields CDR1 WNHNN and CDR2 SYGVQD (reference sequence). This CDR3 region has 18 residues. The chain's CDR3 is CASSETRDRGPAGDTIHF. CDR3 DNA sequence: TGCGCCAGCAGTGAGACCCGGGACAGGGGGCCGGCTGGAGACACCATACATTTT.

This clonotype has a count of ten or more. This chain connects TRBV20-1 to TRBJ1-1; TRBD1 agrees at 8 bases. Germline CDR1 reads DFQATT; CDR2 reads SNEGSKA (reference sequence). The junction had 5 bases not matched to a gene; V was cut back by 3 bases and J by 8 bases. CDR3 size: 12 residues. CDR3 region: CSASRQGREAFF. The CDR3 region has the DNA TGCAGTGCTAGCAGACAGGGGCGGGAAGCTTTCTTT.

In the case of this clonotype: This sequence may be a read error, since a much larger clone differs from it by one base. V is TRBV7-9 and J is TRBJ2-7; D call uncertain. The CDR3 extends over 15 amino acids. Germline loops: CDR1 SEHNR, CDR2 FQNEAQ (reference sequence). CDR3 sequence (DNA): TGTGCCAGCAGCTTGCTGGGCGGCCGCAGGAACGAGCGGTACTTC. Protein product: CASSLLGGRRNERYF.

This clonotype showed up many times. The CDR3 is CASSSLRYRGQETQYF. The CDR3 DNA sequence: TGTGCCAGCAGTTCCCTGAGGTACAGGGGACAAGAGACCCAGTACTTC. The chain recombines TRBV7-9 with TRBJ2-5; 7 bases are a match to TRBD1. Germline trimming cut 6 bases from V and 2 bases from J; bases unmatched to any gene: 12. This CDR3 contains 16 residues. CDR1 and CDR2 from the germline V gene are SEHNR and FQNEAQ (reference sequence).

This clonotype was recorded at least ten times. The chain uses TRBV5-6 and TRBJ2-2, with TRBD2 matching 12 bases. The CDR3 spans 15 residues. Unmatched junction bases numbered 4, after V lost 4 bases and J lost 6 bases. Germline V gene sequence: CDR1 SGHDT, CDR2 YYEEEE. The CDR3 sequence: CASSPRLAGAGELFF. Written as DNA, the CDR3 is TGTGCCAGCAGCCCTCGACTAGCGGGAGCCGGGGAGCTGTTTTTT.

This clonotype was picked up many times. The gene calls are TRBV19 and TRBJ2-7, with a weak D call TRBD1 (5 bases). Deletions cut 5 bases from V and 3 bases from J, with 11 bases between. This CDR3 spans 13 amino acids. Germline V gene lookup returns CDR1 LNHDA and CDR2 SQIVND (reference sequence). The CDR3 DNA follows: TGTGCCAGTAGTTACAGGAACAACTACGAGCAGTACTTC. It encodes CASSYRNNYEQYF. Filled out from reference TRBV19 and TRBJ2-7, the complete variable domain reads DGGITQSPKYLFRKEGQNVTLSCEQNLNHDAMYWYRQDPGQGLRLIYYSQIVNDFQKGDIAEGYSVSREKKESFPLTVTSAQKNPTAFYLCASSYRNNYEQYFGPGTRLTVT.

This clonotype has at least ten counts. J is TRBJ2-2 and V is TRBV6-2 or TRBV6-3; D perhaps matches TRBD1 (5 bases). The germline V gene encodes CDR1 MNHEY and CDR2 SVGEGT. V was cut by 5 bases and J by 7 bases, with 11 bases left in between. This CDR3 spans 13 amino acids. CDR3 protein: CASSLRQSGELFF. CDR3 DNA sequence: TGTGCCAGCAGTCTACGACAGAGCGGGGAGCTGTTTTTT.

The chain uses TRBV6-2 or TRBV6-3 and TRBJ2-5, with D possibly matching TRBD1 (5 bases). This CDR3 contains 13 residues. The germline V gene has CDR1 MNHEY and CDR2 SVGEGT. V lost 5 bases and J lost 1, with 8 bases in between. The CDR3 here is CASSDSVQETQYF. The CDR3 DNA sequence: TGTGCCAGCAGTGACAGTGTCCAAGAGACCCAGTACTTC.

Ten or more counts support this clonotype. This chain uses TRBV2 with TRBJ2-5; no clear D. The CDR3 extends over 12 amino acids. The germline CDR1 and CDR2 sequences are SNHLY and FYNNEI. Trimming stripped 5 bases from V and 2 bases from J, with 6 bases between. This CDR3 is CASSPRQETQYF. CDR3 in DNA: TGTGCCAGCAGTCCCCGACAAGAGACCCAGTACTTC.

With regard to this clonotype: One end of the junction does not line up with germline, which may come from a read error. This chain joins TRBV5-1 and TRBJ2-7; 7 bases are a match to TRBD1. Germline CDR1 reads SGHRS; CDR2 reads YFSETQ. The CDR3 sequence is 14 residues long. The CDR3 nucleotides are TGCGTCAGCAGCCCGAGACAGGGAACCTACGAGCAGTACTTC. Protein sequence: CVSSPRQGTYEQYF.

At least ten counts were recorded for this clonotype. This sequence joins TRBV6-6 and TRBJ1-5; no definite D call. This CDR3 region has 16 residues. V lost 4 bases, J lost 1 base, and 14 bases lay in between. CDR1 is MNHNY, CDR2 SVGAGI, per germline (reference sequence). The CDR3 loop is CASSLGLERSNQPQHF. The CDR3 coding sequence is TGTGCCAGCAGTTTGGGTCTTGAGAGGAGCAATCAGCCCCAGCATTTT.

As for this clonotype: Germline is not matched at one junction end, which may reflect a read error. J is TRBJ2-7 and V is TRBV7-9; D is possibly TRBD1 (6 bases). The CDR3 is made up of 12 amino acids. In germline, CDR1 is SEHNR, CDR2 FQNEAQ (reference sequence). The CDR3 DNA follows: TGTGCCAGCAGCGCTGGGGGCTACGAGCAGGACTTC. It specifies CASSAGGYEQDF.